Sequencing of this TCR beta chain was carried out in a study of shared clonotypes between healthy human individuals. This clone was detected once. The antigen is unknown. Investigators divided CD4+ cells into CD45RA+ naive and CD45RA-negative memory subsets. V lost 3 bases, J lost 5 bases, and 9 bases stayed unmatched. The CDR3 is made up of 16 amino acids. From germline, CDR1 is MNHNS and CDR2 SASEGT. Regarding the study as a whole: Relative to memory subsets, naive subsets generally showed larger estimated richness. All-four-donor shared clonotypes had higher generation probabilities than non-shared clonotypes did. Between a handful of donors, naive CD4 clonotypes were shared at a level of about 5%.

TCRdb keeps only in-frame clones here, not all; method: immunoSEQ multiplex PCR. The profile shows over a million clones, 75% to 80% of them singletons. The rearrangement joins TRBV6-1 to TRBJ1-5, with 8 positions matching TRBD1. The sample comprised memory CD4+ T cells from PBMCs. Stated subset: CD45RA-negative fraction. The receptor's source is a man aged 18 to 35 in good health. Some clones in this sample may be carry-over from other donors' samples. The CDR3 region is CASSELRGRDDQPQHF. CDR3 in DNA: TGTGCCAGCAGTGAGCTCAGGGGGCGCGATGATCAGCCCCAGCATTTT.